This TCR beta chain was profiled in a study of response to subunit inactivated influenza vaccine. Trimming cost V 4 bases and J 2 bases, with 17 bases left between them. Germline CDR1 SGDLS, CDR2 YYNGEE. CDR3 length equals 16 residues. TCRdb re-analysed the RT-PCR reads in MiXCR, keeping a single row per CDR3 protein. Found here are about 700,000 distinct CDR3 sequences, more than 11% of them singletons; the top ten hold 6% to 8%. This clonotype has only a few counts. The clonotype comes from a man aged 50 or older who received an inactivated influenza vaccine. Sequences were derived from PBMCs from blood, sampled 14 to 15 days before vaccination. The chain is built from TRBV9 and TRBJ2-3, with D possibly matching TRBD2 (7 bases). The CDR3 DNA follows: TGTGCCAGCAGCCCGACGGGGGGCCCTATCACAGATACGCAGTATTTT. Protein product: CASSPTGGPITDTQYF.